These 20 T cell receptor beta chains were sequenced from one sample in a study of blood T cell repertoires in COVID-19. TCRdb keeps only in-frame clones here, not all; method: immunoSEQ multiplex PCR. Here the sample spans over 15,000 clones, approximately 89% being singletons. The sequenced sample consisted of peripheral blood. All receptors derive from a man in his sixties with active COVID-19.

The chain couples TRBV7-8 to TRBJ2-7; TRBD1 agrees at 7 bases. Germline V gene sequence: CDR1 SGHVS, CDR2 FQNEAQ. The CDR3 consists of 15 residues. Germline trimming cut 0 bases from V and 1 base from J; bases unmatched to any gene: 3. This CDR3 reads CASSLAGGKSYEQYF. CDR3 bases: TGTGCCAGCAGCTTAGCAGGGGGCAAATCCTACGAGCAGTACTTC.

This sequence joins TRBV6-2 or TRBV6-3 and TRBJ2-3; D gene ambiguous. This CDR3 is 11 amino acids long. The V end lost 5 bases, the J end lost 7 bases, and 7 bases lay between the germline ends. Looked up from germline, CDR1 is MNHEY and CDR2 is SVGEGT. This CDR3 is CASSPRNTQYF. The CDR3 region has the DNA TGTGCCAGCAGTCCCAGAAATACGCAGTATTTT.

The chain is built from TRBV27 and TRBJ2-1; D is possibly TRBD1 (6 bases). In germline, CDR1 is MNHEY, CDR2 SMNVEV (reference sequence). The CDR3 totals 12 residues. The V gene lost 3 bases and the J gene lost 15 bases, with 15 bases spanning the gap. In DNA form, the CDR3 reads TGTGCCAGCAGTTTCCTACAGGGTGTTCGGTTCTTC. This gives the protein CASSFLQGVRFF.

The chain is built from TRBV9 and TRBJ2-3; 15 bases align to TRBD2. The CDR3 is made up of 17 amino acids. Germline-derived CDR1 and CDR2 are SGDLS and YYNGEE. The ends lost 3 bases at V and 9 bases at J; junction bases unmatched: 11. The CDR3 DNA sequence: TGTGCCAGCAGCGCCTCGGGACTAGCGGGGGGCGGCGGGACGCAGTATTTT. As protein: CASSASGLAGGGGTQYF.

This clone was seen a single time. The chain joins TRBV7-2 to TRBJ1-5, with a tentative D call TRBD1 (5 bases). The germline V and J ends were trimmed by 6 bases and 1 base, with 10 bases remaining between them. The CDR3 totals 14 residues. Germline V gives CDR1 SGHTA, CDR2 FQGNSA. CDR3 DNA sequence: TGTGCCAGCAGTGCTCAGGGAAGCAATCAGCCCCAGCATTTT. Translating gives CASSAQGSNQPQHF.

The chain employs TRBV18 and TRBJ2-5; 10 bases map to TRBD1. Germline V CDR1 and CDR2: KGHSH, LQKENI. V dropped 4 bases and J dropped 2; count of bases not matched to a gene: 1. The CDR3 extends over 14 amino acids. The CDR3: CASSLDRGQETQYF. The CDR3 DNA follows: TGTGCCAGCTCACTGGACAGGGGGCAAGAGACCCAGTACTTC. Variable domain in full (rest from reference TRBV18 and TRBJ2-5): NAGVMQNPRHLVRRRGQEARLRCSPMKGHSHVYWYRQLPEEGLKFMVYLQKENIIDESGMPKERFSAEFPKEGPSILRIQQVVRGDSAAYFCASSLDRGQETQYFGPGTRLLVL.

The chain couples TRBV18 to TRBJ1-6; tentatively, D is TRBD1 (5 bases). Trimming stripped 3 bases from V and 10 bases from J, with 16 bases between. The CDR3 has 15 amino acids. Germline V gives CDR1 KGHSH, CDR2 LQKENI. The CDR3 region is CASSPGANPDSPLHF. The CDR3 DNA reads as TGTGCCAGCTCACCTGGGGCCAACCCAGACTCACCCCTCCACTTT.

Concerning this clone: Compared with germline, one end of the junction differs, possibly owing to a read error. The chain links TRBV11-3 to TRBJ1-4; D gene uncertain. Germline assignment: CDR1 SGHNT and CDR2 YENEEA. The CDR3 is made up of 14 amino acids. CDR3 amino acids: CASTRSNPNEKLFF. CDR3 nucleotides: TGTGCCAGCACCCGTTCGAACCCTAACGAAAAACTGTTTTTT.

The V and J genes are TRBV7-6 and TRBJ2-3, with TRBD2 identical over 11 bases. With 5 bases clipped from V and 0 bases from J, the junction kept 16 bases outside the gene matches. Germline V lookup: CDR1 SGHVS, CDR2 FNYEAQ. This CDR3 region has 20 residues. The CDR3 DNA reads TGTGCCAGCAGCCGAATTTCGGCTAGCGGGAGGTTCCCTAGCACAGATACGCAGTATTTT. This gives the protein CASSRISASGRFPSTDTQYF.

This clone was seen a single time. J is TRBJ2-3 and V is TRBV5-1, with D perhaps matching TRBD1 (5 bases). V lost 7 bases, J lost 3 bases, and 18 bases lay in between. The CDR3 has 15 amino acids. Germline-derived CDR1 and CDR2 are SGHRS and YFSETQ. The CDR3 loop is CASPLKGAATDTQYF. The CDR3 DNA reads TGCGCCAGCCCCCTTAAAGGGGCGGCGACAGATACGCAGTATTTT.

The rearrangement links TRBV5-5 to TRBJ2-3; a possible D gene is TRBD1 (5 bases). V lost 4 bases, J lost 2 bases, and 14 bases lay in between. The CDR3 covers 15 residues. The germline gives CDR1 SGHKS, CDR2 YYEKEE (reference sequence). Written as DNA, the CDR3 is TGTGCCAGCAGCCTATGGGGCACTAACACAGATACGCAGTATTTT. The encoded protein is CASSLWGTNTDTQYF.

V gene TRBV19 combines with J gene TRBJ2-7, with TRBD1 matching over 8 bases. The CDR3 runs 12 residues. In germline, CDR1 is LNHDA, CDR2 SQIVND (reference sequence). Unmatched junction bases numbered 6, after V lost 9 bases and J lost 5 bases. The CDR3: CASADREDEQYF. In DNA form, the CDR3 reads TGTGCCAGCGCGGACAGGGAGGACGAGCAGTACTTC.

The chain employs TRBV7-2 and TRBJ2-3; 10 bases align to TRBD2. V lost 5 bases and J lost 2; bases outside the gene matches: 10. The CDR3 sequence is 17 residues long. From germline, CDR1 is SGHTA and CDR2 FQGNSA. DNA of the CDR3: TGTGCCAGCAGCAGACCACAGCGGGGGGGAATCACAGATACGCAGTATTTT. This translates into CASSRPQRGGITDTQYF.

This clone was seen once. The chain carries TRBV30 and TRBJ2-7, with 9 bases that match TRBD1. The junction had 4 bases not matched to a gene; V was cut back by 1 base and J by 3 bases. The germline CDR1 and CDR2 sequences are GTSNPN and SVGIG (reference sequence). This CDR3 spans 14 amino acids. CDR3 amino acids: CAWSADRGYYEQYF. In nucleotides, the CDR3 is TGTGCCTGGAGTGCAGACAGGGGGTACTACGAGCAGTACTTC.

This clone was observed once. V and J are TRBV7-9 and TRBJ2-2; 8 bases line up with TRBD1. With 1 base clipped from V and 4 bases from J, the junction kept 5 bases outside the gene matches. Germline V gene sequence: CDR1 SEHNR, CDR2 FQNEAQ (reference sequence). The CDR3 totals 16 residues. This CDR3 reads CASSLVRGLGTGELFF. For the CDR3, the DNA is TGTGCCAGCAGCTTAGTCAGGGGGCTTGGCACCGGGGAGCTGTTTTTT.

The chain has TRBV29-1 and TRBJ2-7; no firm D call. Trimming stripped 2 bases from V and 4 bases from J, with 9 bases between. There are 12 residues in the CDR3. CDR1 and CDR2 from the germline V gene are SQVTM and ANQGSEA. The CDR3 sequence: CSVEMGRYEQYF. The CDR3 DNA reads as TGCAGCGTTGAAATGGGCAGGTACGAGCAGTACTTC.

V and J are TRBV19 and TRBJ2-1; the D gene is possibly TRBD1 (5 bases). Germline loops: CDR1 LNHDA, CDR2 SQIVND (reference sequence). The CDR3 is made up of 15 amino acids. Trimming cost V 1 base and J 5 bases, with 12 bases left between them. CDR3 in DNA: TGTGCCAGTAGTATAGTTGGAGCAGGGCACAATGAGCAGTTCTTC. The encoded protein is CASSIVGAGHNEQFF.

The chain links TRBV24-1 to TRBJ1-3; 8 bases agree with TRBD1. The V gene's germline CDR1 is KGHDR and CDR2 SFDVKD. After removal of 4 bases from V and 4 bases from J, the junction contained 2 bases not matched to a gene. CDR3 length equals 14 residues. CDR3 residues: CATSEGQGGNTIYF. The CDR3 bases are TGTGCCACCAGTGAAGGACAGGGAGGAAACACCATATATTTT.

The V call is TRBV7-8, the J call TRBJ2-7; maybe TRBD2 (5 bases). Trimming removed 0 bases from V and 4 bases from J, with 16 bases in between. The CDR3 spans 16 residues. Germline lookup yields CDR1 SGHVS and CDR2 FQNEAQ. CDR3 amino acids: CASSLAPGTSPYEQYF. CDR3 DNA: TGTGCCAGCAGCTTAGCCCCGGGAACCAGTCCGTACGAGCAGTACTTC.

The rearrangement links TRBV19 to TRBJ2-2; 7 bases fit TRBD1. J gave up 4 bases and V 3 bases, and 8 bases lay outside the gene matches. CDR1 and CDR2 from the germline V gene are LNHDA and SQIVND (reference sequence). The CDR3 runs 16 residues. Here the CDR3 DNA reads TGTGCCAGTAGTATGTCCGGGACAGTGTTCACCGGGGAGCTGTTTTTT. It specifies CASSMSGTVFTGELFF.